Listed below are T cell receptor beta chains from one sample, sequenced in a study of T cells after posttransplantation cyclophosphamide. Produced via immunoSEQ multiplex PCR; TCRdb's table is partial and in-frame only. Observed in the sample are roughly 7,000 clones, none of them singletons. The sequences come from PBMCs, collected after allogeneic stem cell transplant with posttransplant cyclophosphamide. The receptors stem from a female patient aged 50 to 65 who received an allogeneic stem cell transplant from an unrelated donor, was CMV-positive, and had acute GVHD only. Some T cells may arise from the graft donor. Both conserved end residues are part of each CDR3. D genes are given only for firm matches. Clone sizes are given selectively: once, few, many, or a class where the clone is expanded.

>TRBJ2-7|TRBD1|TRBV11-2|many
CASSISRTGSHEQYF
TGTGCCAGCAGCATTTCCCGGACAGGCTCCCACGAGCAGTACTTC
>TRBJ2-1|TRBD2|TRBV2|many
CASSDRTRVEQFF
TGTGCCAGCAGTGACAGGACTAGGGTTGAGCAGTTCTTC
>TRBJ1-1|TRBD1|TRBV11-2|many
CASSLDGRDRGTEAFF
TGTGCCAGCAGCTTAGATGGGCGGGACAGGGGCACTGAAGCTTTCTTT
>TRBJ2-2|TRBD1|TRBV5-8|many
CASSPDRDRVEPGELFF
TGTGCCAGCAGCCCGGATCGGGACAGGGTCGAGCCCGGGGAGCTGTTTTTT
>TRBJ2-3|TRBD1|TRBV7-9|.
CASSLDVHRGLEDTQYF
TGTGCCAGCAGCTTGGATGTACACAGGGGGCTTGAAGATACGCAGTATTTT
>TRBJ1-4|.|TRBV29-1|many
CSVRESANEKLFF
TGCAGCGTCCGGGAAAGCGCTAATGAAAAACTGTTTTTT
>TRBJ2-1|TRBD2|TRBV30|many
CAQARLAEDNEQFF
TGTGCCCAAGCACGACTAGCGGAAGACAATGAGCAGTTCTTC
>TRBJ2-7|TRBD2|TRBV12-5|many
CASGLVLGTSGTEVYEQYF
TGTGCTAGTGGTTTGGTACTCGGGACTAGCGGGACCGAGGTTTACGAGCAGTACTTC
>TRBJ2-5|.|TRBV2|.
CASNRGNREETQYF
TGTGCCAGCAATAGGGGAAACAGGGAAGAGACCCAGTACTTC
>TRBJ1-5|TRBD1|TRBV6-5|many
CASSYAAGGDQPQHF
TGTGCCAGCAGTTACGCGGCAGGGGGTGATCAGCCCCAGCATTTT
>TRBJ2-7|TRBD1|TRBV18|many
CASSTGQGASEQYF
TGTGCCAGCTCGACAGGACAGGGGGCTTCCGAGCAGTACTTC
>TRBJ2-3|TRBD1|TRBV18|few
CASSRRTGGPDTQYF
TGTGCCAGCTCACGCCGGACAGGGGGCCCAGATACGCAGTATTTT
>TRBJ2-7|.|TRBV11-3|many
CASSLARGVSRGLEQYF
TGTGCCAGCAGCTTAGCGAGGGGGGTCTCGCGGGGGCTCGAGCAGTACTTC
>TRBJ2-3|.|TRBV4-2|many
CASSQDLLLGLSTDTQYF
TGTGCCAGCAGCCAAGATCTACTACTAGGTCTTAGCACAGATACGCAGTATTTT
>TRBJ1-1|TRBD1|TRBV7-2|medium-sized
CASSLETGRTEAFF
TGTGCCAGCAGCTTAGAGACAGGGCGCACTGAAGCTTTCTTT
>TRBJ2-2|TRBD2|TRBV11-1|many
CASTPAAGRTGELFF
TGTGCCAGCACACCGGCAGCGGGAAGGACCGGGGAGCTGTTTTTT